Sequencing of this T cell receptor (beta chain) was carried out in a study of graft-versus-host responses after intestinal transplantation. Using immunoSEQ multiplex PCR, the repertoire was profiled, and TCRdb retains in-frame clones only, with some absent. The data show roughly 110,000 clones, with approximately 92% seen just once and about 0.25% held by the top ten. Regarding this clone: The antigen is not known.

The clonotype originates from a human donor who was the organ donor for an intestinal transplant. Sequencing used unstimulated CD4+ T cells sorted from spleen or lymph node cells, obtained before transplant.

CDR3 sequence reads: CASSLEIAAFF. As DNA, the CDR3 is TGTGCCAGCAGCTTAGAAATTGCGGCTTTCTTT. The chain recombines TRBV7-9 with TRBJ1-1, with D unclear. Germline CDR1 reads SEHNR; CDR2 reads FQNEAQ (reference sequence). CDR3 length: 11 amino acids. V lost 1 base and J lost 11, with 8 bases in between.